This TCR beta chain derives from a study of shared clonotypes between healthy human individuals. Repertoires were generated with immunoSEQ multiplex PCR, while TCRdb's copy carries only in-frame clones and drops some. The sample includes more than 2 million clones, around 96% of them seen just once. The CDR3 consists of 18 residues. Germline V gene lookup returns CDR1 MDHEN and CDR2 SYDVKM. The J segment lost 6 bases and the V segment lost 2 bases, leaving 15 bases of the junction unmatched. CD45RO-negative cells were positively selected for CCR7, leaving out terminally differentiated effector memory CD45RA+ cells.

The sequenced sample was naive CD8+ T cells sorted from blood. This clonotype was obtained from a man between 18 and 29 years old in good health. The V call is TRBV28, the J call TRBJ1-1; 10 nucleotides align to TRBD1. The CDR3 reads CASSLRRISVGTGAEAFF. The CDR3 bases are TGTGCCAGCAGTTTAAGGAGGATATCGGTCGGGACAGGGGCTGAAGCTTTCTTT.